The rows below give T cell receptor beta chains drawn from one sample of a study of PD-1 blockade in classical Hodgkin lymphoma. Profiled with immunoSEQ multiplex PCR; TCRdb holds only in-frame clones, not every one. Of 89,000 or so clones in the sample, around 90% were seen once. This sample comprised peripheral blood mononuclear cells (PBMCs), obtained before the second cycle of nivolumab. These receptors all come from a human donor with classical Hodgkin lymphoma. Each CDR3 is given with its conserved first and last residue. The order of the fields is CDR3 protein, CDR3 DNA, clone size, J gene, D gene, V gene, CDR3 length. The D gene is left open where the match is weak. The listing skips clone size in some rows; elsewhere it reads once, few, many or a size class.

CASSLGDPDRGYTEAFF TGCGCCAGCAGCTTGGGGGACCCTGACAGGGGATACACTGAAGCTTTCTTT once TRBJ1-1 TRBD1 TRBV5-1 17
CASRPRPIRGDTEAFF TGTGCCAGCAGACCCAGGCCCATCCGGGGGGACACTGAAGCTTTCTTT . TRBJ1-1 . TRBV28 16
CASSLGLAGSSYNEQFF TGTGCCAGCAGCCTCGGACTAGCGGGAAGCTCCTACAATGAGCAGTTCTTC . TRBJ2-1 TRBD2 TRBV14 17
CASSLLRTAGLTDTQYF TGTGCCAGCAGTTTATTGCGGACAGCGGGACTCACAGATACGCAGTATTTT . TRBJ2-3 . TRBV28 17
CASKAGNTIYF TGTGCCAGCAAAGCCGGAAACACCATATATTTT . TRBJ1-3 . TRBV6-6 11
CASSSGTGGGGTEAFF TGCGCCAGCAGCTCCGGGACAGGGGGCGGGGGTACTGAAGCTTTCTTT . TRBJ1-1 TRBD1 TRBV5-1 16
CSVARGQGLIGEQYF TGCAGCGTTGCCCGAGGACAGGGGTTGATAGGGGAGCAGTACTTC . TRBJ2-7 TRBD1 TRBV29-1 15
CASSSDRAIYGYTF TGTGCCAGCAGTTCGGACAGGGCCATCTATGGCTACACCTTC . TRBJ1-2 TRBD1 TRBV6-6 14
CAWRDRGVRETQYF TGTGCCTGGAGGGACCGTGGGGTCCGAGAGACCCAGTACTTC . TRBJ2-5 . TRBV30 14
CASSPTGQGLRDIQYF TGTGCCAGCAGTCCGACCGGACAGGGGTTGAGGGACATTCAGTACTTC once TRBJ2-4 TRBD1 TRBV27 16
CATRGWETQYF TGTGCCACCAGGGGGTGGGAGACCCAGTACTTC . TRBJ2-5 TRBD1 TRBV28 11
CASRSDRAVEKLFF TGTGCCAGCAGATCAGACAGGGCGGTAGAAAAACTGTTTTTT . TRBJ1-4 TRBD1 TRBV2 14
CASAFLLSGRGTYNEQFF TGTGCCAGTGCCTTTTTGTTGAGCGGGCGGGGAACCTACAATGAGCAGTTCTTC . TRBJ2-1 . TRBV19 18
CASSLGGQYSNQPQHF TGTGCCAGCAGCTTGGGGGGACAGTATAGCAATCAGCCCCAGCATTTT . TRBJ1-5 TRBD1 TRBV5-6 16
CASSFSRELANEKLFF TGTGCCAGCAGCTTCTCCAGGGAACTTGCTAATGAAAAACTGTTTTTT . TRBJ1-4 . TRBV7-9 16
CASSFGQGSNEQFF TGCGCCAGCAGCTTCGGCCAAGGGTCCAATGAGCAGTTCTTC . TRBJ2-1 . TRBV5-1 14
CASSSGQAIAKNIQYF TGTGCCAGCAGCTCGGGACAGGCCATAGCCAAAAACATTCAGTACTTC . TRBJ2-4 TRBD1 TRBV7-9 16
CASSYGEGTEAFF TGTGCCAGCAGTTACGGGGAGGGCACTGAAGCTTTCTTT . TRBJ1-1 . TRBV6-5 13
CASSLGQFPITGELFF TGTGCCAGCAGCTTGGGGCAGTTCCCTATCACCGGGGAGCTGTTTTTT . TRBJ2-2 . TRBV5-6 16
CASCKASGIYNEQFF TGTGCCAGCTGCAAGGCTAGCGGGATTTACAATGAGCAGTTCTTC . TRBJ2-1 TRBD2 TRBV27 15
CASTSGGFGELFF TGTGCCAGCACCAGCGGGGGATTCGGGGAGCTGTTTTTT few TRBJ2-2 TRBD2 TRBV14 13
CASSQGPRYGYTF TGTGCCAGCAGCCAGGGCCCGAGGTATGGCTACACCTTC . TRBJ1-2 . TRBV14 13
CASSSGGDGELFF TGCGCCAGCAGTTCCGGAGGGGACGGGGAGCTGTTTTTT . TRBJ2-2 . TRBV5-1 13
CAISSTSLHEQYF TGTGCCATCAGCTCTACTAGCCTGCACGAGCAGTACTTC . TRBJ2-7 . TRBV10-3 13
CARPGLAGISSYNEQFF TGTGCCCGCCCGGGACTAGCGGGGATTAGCTCCTACAATGAGCAGTTCTTC . TRBJ2-1 TRBD2 TRBV6-4 17
CASSQVAGIRFF TGCGCCAGCAGCCAAGTCGCCGGAATAAGGTTTTTT . TRBJ1-4 . TRBV4-1 12
CASSLVIPGELFF TGTGCCAGCAGCCTAGTCATCCCCGGGGAGCTGTTTTTT . TRBJ2-2 . TRBV7-9 13
CASSPGQGVNQPQHF TGTGCCAGCAGCCCGGGACAGGGCGTTAATCAGCCCCAGCATTTT . TRBJ1-5 TRBD1 TRBV11-2 15
CASSPGSSGNTIYF TGTGCCAGCTCACCGGGAAGCTCTGGAAACACCATATATTTT few TRBJ1-3 . TRBV18 14
CASSLGTSGVYEQYF TGTGCCAGCAGCCTCGGGACTAGCGGGGTATACGAGCAGTACTTC . TRBJ2-7 TRBD2 TRBV4-2 15
CASSLKWDRGLNTEAFF TGTGCCAGCAGTTTAAAGTGGGACAGGGGATTGAACACTGAAGCTTTCTTT . TRBJ1-1 TRBD1 TRBV28 17
CASRTGTFEKLFF TGTGCCAGCAGGACAGGGACCTTTGAAAAACTGTTTTTT . TRBJ1-4 TRBD1 TRBV14 13
CASSLYSPDTQYF TGTGCCAGCAGCTTATATTCCCCGGATACGCAGTATTTT . TRBJ2-3 . TRBV7-3 13
CASSPKEEGQINEKLFF TGCGCCAGCAGCCCCAAGGAGGAGGGACAGATTAATGAAAAACTGTTTTTT . TRBJ1-4 TRBD1 TRBV5-1 17
CASSLGTGDGYTF TGTGCCAGCAGCTTAGGGACAGGGGACGGCTACACCTTC . TRBJ1-2 TRBD1 TRBV11-2 13
CASSVAGLAEGYNEQFF TGTGCCAGCAGCGTAGCGGGGCTAGCGGAGGGGTACAATGAGCAGTTCTTC . TRBJ2-1 TRBD2 TRBV9 17
CASSMGQLYEQYF TGTGCCAGTAGTATGGGACAGTTATACGAGCAGTACTTC . TRBJ2-7 TRBD1 TRBV19 13
CASSRRDRTYEQYF TGTGCCAGCTCACGCAGGGACAGAACCTACGAGCAGTACTTC . TRBJ2-7 TRBD1 TRBV18 14
CASSQVSGGSYGYTF TGTGCCAGCAGCCAAGTTTCCGGGGGCAGCTATGGCTACACCTTC . TRBJ1-2 . TRBV4-2 15
CATSRVDEQFF TGTGCCACCAGCAGAGTTGATGAGCAGTTCTTC . TRBJ2-1 . TRBV15 11
CASSPNVGGRTYRYNEQFF TGTGCCAGCAGCCCCAACGTAGGGGGGAGGACGTATAGATACAATGAGCAGTTCTTC few TRBJ2-1 . TRBV7-9 19
CASSHNNEQFF TGTGCCAGCAGCCACAATAATGAGCAGTTCTTC . TRBJ2-1 . TRBV11-2 11
CASSLWTGNTIYF TGTGCCAGCAGCCTTTGGACAGGGAACACCATATATTTT . TRBJ1-3 TRBD1 TRBV14 13
CASSPTGTGDRRNQPQHF TGTGCCAGCAGCCCCACCGGGACAGGGGACAGGCGCAATCAGCCCCAGCATTTT . TRBJ1-5 TRBD1 TRBV4-2 18
CATSRDQGARGEQYF TGTGCCACCAGCAGAGATCAGGGGGCACGAGGCGAGCAGTACTTC . TRBJ2-7 TRBD1 TRBV15 15
CASSEGWALAGPGEQFF TGTGCCAGCAGTGAAGGGTGGGCACTAGCGGGACCGGGTGAGCAGTTCTTC . TRBJ2-1 TRBD2 TRBV6-1 17
CASSPGLAAVTQYF TGTGCCAGCAGCCCGGGACTAGCGGCGGTAACGCAGTATTTT once TRBJ2-3 TRBD2 TRBV9 14